Each of the 24 T cell receptor beta chains below was sequenced from the same sample in a study of cytomegalovirus exposure and HLA in healthy donors. Both 60 Vbeta primers and 13 Jbeta primers went into the PCR. TCRdb keeps only in-frame clones here, not all; method: immunoSEQ multiplex PCR. The table records roughly 90,000 clones, about 68% of them present only once. The specimen was PBMCs. These receptors all come from a man aged 30 to 45 in good health and CMV-seropositive.

The chain has TRBV7-9 and TRBJ1-4; D is possibly TRBD1 (5 bases). CDR3 length equals 15 residues. V lost 1 base, J lost 5 bases, and 11 bases lay in between. CDR1 is SEHNR, CDR2 FQNEAQ, per germline (reference sequence). This CDR3 is CASSLDGYRNEKLFF. CDR3 sequence (DNA): TGTGCCAGCAGCTTAGACGGGTACAGGAATGAAAAACTGTTTTTT.

For this clone: Different DNA sequences within this sample yield the same CDR3. The gene calls are TRBV5-4 and TRBJ2-2; TRBD1 aligns across 10 bases. V gave up 5 bases and J gave up 0 bases; unmatched junction bases: 4. Germline V gene lookup returns CDR1 SGHNT and CDR2 YYREEE (reference sequence). The CDR3 runs to 16 residues. The CDR3 DNA sequence: TGTGCCAGCAGTTGGGACAGGGGCTCGAACACCGGGGAGCTGTTTTTT. Translation: CASSWDRGSNTGELFF.

This chain joins TRBV29-1 and TRBJ1-3, with D tentatively TRBD1 (5 bases). The V end lost 4 bases, the J end lost 0 bases, and 16 bases lay between the germline ends. The CDR3 length is 16 residues. The germline V gene has CDR1 SQVTM and CDR2 ANQGSEA. This CDR3 reads CSVVIGTGISGNTIYF. CDR3 sequence (DNA): TGCAGCGTTGTAATCGGAACAGGTATCTCTGGAAACACCATATATTTT.

This clone was counted between two and nine times. The V and J genes are TRBV18 and TRBJ1-1; 8 nucleotides match TRBD1. The V gene end was trimmed by 3 bases and the J gene end by 13 bases; junction bases not matched to a gene: 13. CDR3 size: 14 residues. Germline V lookup: CDR1 KGHSH, CDR2 LQKENI. The DNA for the CDR3 is TGTGCCAGCTCACCTGACTCAGGACAGGGTAGGGGTTTCTTT. Encoded protein: CASSPDSGQGRGFF.

The rearrangement uses TRBV2 and TRBJ2-5; 11 nucleotides line up with TRBD2. V lost 1 base, J lost 5 bases, and 12 bases stayed unmatched. The CDR3 extends over 18 amino acids. Germline V CDR1 and CDR2: SNHLY, FYNNEI. The CDR3 protein is CASSEEALAGALWETQYF. Here the CDR3 DNA reads TGTGCCAGCAGTGAAGAGGCACTAGCGGGAGCCCTTTGGGAGACCCAGTACTTC.

The chain links TRBV6-5 to TRBJ1-1; D gene ambiguous. The CDR3 is 15 residues long. Trimming took off 2 bases at V and 0 bases at J, with 10 bases between the two ends. Per the germline V gene, CDR1 is MNHEY and CDR2 is SVGAGI. CDR3 sequence: CASSYNPGMNTEAFF. CDR3 coding DNA: TGTGCCAGCAGTTACAATCCAGGTATGAACACTGAAGCTTTCTTT.

The chain carries TRBV10-3 and TRBJ1-1; the D gene is possibly TRBD1 (6 bases). V was trimmed by 7 bases and J by 0 bases, leaving 9 bases between them. Germline CDR1 reads ENHRY; CDR2 reads SYGVKD. The CDR3 totals 13 residues. The CDR3 DNA reads as TGTGCCATCACAGGGGATTTGAACACTGAAGCTTTCTTT. Encoded protein: CAITGDLNTEAFF.

A few counts support this clone. This chain uses TRBV5-6 with TRBJ1-5; the match to TRBD1 covers 7 bases. V gave up 0 bases and J gave up 4 bases; unmatched junction bases: 4. Germline assignment: CDR1 SGHDT and CDR2 YYEEEE. The CDR3 runs 15 residues. The CDR3 sequence: CASSLGDRENQPQHF. In DNA, the CDR3 is TGTGCCAGCAGCTTGGGGGACAGAGAGAATCAGCCCCAGCATTTT.

The rearrangement links TRBV5-1 to TRBJ1-1; D is ambiguous. The CDR3 is made up of 14 amino acids. Trimming removed 0 bases from V and 5 bases from J, with 11 bases in between. CDR1 is SGHRS and CDR2 is YFSETQ in the germline V gene. The CDR3, as DNA: TGCGCCAGCAGCTTGGCGGAGGGAGGAACTGAAGCTTTCTTT. As protein: CASSLAEGGTEAFF.

The chain recombines TRBV28 with TRBJ1-5, with unresolved D. Trimming stripped 1 base from V and 4 bases from J, with 5 bases between. The germline CDR1 and CDR2 sequences are MDHEN and SYDVKM. The CDR3 runs 13 residues. CDR3 amino acids: CASSLFRNQPQHF. For the CDR3, the DNA is TGTGCCAGCAGTTTATTTCGGAATCAGCCCCAGCATTTT.

This clone was counted a few times. The rearrangement uses TRBV9 and TRBJ2-7; the match to TRBD1 covers 7 bases. Germline V gene data show CDR1 as SGDLS and CDR2 as YYNGEE. This CDR3 is 15 amino acids long. J gave up 3 bases and V 4 bases, and 10 bases lay outside the gene matches. The CDR3 loop is CASSPRDRTNYEQYF. The CDR3 region has the DNA TGTGCCAGCAGCCCTCGGGACAGAACCAACTACGAGCAGTACTTC.

This CDR3 is CASSTSGRAQGTDTQYF. In DNA, the CDR3 is TGTGCCAGCAGTACTAGCGGGAGGGCGCAAGGAACAGATACGCAGTATTTT. This sequence joins TRBV9 and TRBJ2-3; 13 bases fit TRBD2. V was pared by 5 bases and J by 3 bases, with 9 bases of the junction left unmatched. Germline CDR1 reads SGDLS; CDR2 reads YYNGEE. The CDR3 is 17 amino acids.

This clone occurred once. This chain uses TRBV30 with TRBJ1-3; 7 bases match TRBD1. This CDR3 has 16 residues. With V trimmed by 0 bases and J by 2 bases, 7 bases remained unmatched. The germline gives CDR1 GTSNPN, CDR2 SVGIG (reference sequence). The DNA of the CDR3 is TGTGCCTGGAGTGTCCCAACAGGGGCACCTGGAAACACCATATATTTT. Translation gives CAWSVPTGAPGNTIYF.

The chain joins TRBV7-2 to TRBJ1-6, with 7 bases that match TRBD1. This CDR3 has 15 amino acids. Germline-derived CDR1 and CDR2 are SGHTA and FQGNSA. The V and J ends lost 1 base and 7 bases, in that order; junction bases with no gene match: 4. The DNA of the CDR3 is TGTGCCAGCAGCTTAGTGCCAGGGGGGAATTCACCCCTCCACTTT. This encodes CASSLVPGGNSPLHF. Full variable domain (remainder filled in from reference TRBV7-2 and TRBJ1-6): GAGVSQSPSNKVTEKGKDVELRCDPISGHTALYWYRQSLGQGLEFLIYFQGNSAPDKSGLPSDRFSAERTGGSVSTLTIQRTQQEDSAVYLCASSLVPGGNSPLHFGNGTRLTVT.

This rearrangement joins TRBV9 to TRBJ1-5; 8 bases map to TRBD1. V trimming: 0 bases; J trimming: 7 bases; junction bases outside the gene matches: 6. CDR1 SGDLS and CDR2 YYNGEE come from the germline V gene. This CDR3 is 15 amino acids long. The CDR3 nucleotides are TGTGCCAGCAGCGTAGAAGGACAGGGCGGACAGCCCCAGCATTTT. It specifies CASSVEGQGGQPQHF.

This clone turned up a few times. The J gene is TRBJ2-1, the V gene TRBV6-5; TRBD1 is a possible D gene (5 bases). There are 14 residues in the CDR3. Germline CDR1 reads MNHEY; CDR2 reads SVGAGI. With 5 bases removed from V and 9 bases from J, the gap between germline ends came to 17 bases. CDR3 sequence: CASSNHQGKAEQFF. CDR3 sequence (DNA): TGTGCCAGCAGTAATCATCAGGGTAAGGCTGAGCAGTTCTTC.

V and J are TRBV28 and TRBJ2-3, with TRBD2 matching 8 bases. V dropped 8 bases and J dropped 2; count of bases not matched to a gene: 12. This CDR3 is 16 amino acids long. Germline CDR1 is MDHEN and CDR2 is SYDVKM. CDR3 residues: CASHSPLAGFTDTQYF. CDR3 DNA: TGTGCCAGCCATTCGCCGTTAGCGGGGTTCACAGATACGCAGTATTTT.

The rearrangement joins TRBV2 to TRBJ2-2; 8 nucleotides agree with TRBD2. With V trimmed by 7 bases and J by 5 bases, 6 bases remained unmatched. The CDR3 consists of 14 residues. CDR1 and CDR2 from the germline V gene are SNHLY and FYNNEI. CDR3 in DNA: TGTGCCAGCACGGGGACTAGTCAAACCGGGGAGCTGTTTTTT. As protein: CASTGTSQTGELFF.

This chain connects TRBV19 to TRBJ2-7; the D gene is possibly TRBD1 (5 bases). Trimming removed 9 bases from V and 6 bases from J, with 15 bases in between. The CDR3 runs 12 residues. Germline assignment: CDR1 LNHDA and CDR2 SQIVND (reference sequence). CDR3 amino acids: CASSSGLGEQYF. CDR3 nucleotides: TGTGCCAGCTCCTCAGGGCTTGGCGAGCAGTACTTC.

The chain employs TRBV2 and TRBJ1-1; the match to TRBD1 covers 9 bases. The CDR3 extends over 16 amino acids. Germline-derived CDR1 and CDR2 are SNHLY and FYNNEI. After removal of 6 bases from V and 0 bases from J, the junction contained 8 bases not matched to a gene. CDR3 in DNA: TGTGCCAGCAGACTCCGGACAGGGGCATTGAACACTGAAGCTTTCTTT. Residues: CASRLRTGALNTEAFF.

The sample holds one count of this clone. The chain joins TRBV4-1 to TRBJ2-7; perhaps TRBD2 as D (6 bases). Deletions cut 3 bases from V and 3 bases from J, with 12 bases between. The CDR3 is 14 residues long. Per germline, CDR1 MGHRA and CDR2 YSYEKL. Written as DNA, the CDR3 is TGCGCCAGCAGCCATAGCGGAGGGGTCTACGAGCAGTACTTC. It translates to CASSHSGGVYEQYF.

Concerning this clone: At one of its ends the junction is not consistent with the germline gene, which may arise from a read error. This sequence joins TRBV29-1 and TRBJ1-2; D may be TRBD1 (6 bases). The CDR3 runs to 11 residues. CDR1 and CDR2 from the germline V gene are SQVTM and ANQGSEA. The CDR3 protein is CSVEDRGQRPF. The CDR3 DNA follows: TGCAGCGTTGAAGATCGAGGACAGCGCCCCTTC. The whole variable domain, filled in from reference TRBV29-1 and TRBJ1-2, reads SAVISQKPSRDICQRGTSLTIQCQVDSQVTMMFWYRQQPGQSLTLIATANQGSEATYESGFVIDKFPISRPNLTFSTLTVSNMSPEDSSIYLCSVEDRGQRPFGSGTRLTVV.

The gene calls are TRBV18 and TRBJ2-5, with 10 nucleotides matching TRBD1. CDR3 length equals 15 residues. Looked up from germline, CDR1 is KGHSH and CDR2 is LQKENI. Germline trimming cut 3 bases from V and 1 base from J; bases unmatched to any gene: 2. CDR3 DNA sequence: TGTGCCAGCTCACCGGGACAGGGGCTCCAAGAGACCCAGTACTTC. Translated, it gives CASSPGQGLQETQYF.

The chain carries TRBV18 and TRBJ2-3; 9 bases are shared with TRBD1. This CDR3 contains 16 residues. In germline, CDR1 is KGHSH, CDR2 LQKENI. V lost 3 bases to trimming and J lost 6 bases; unmatched junction nucleotides: 10. The chain's CDR3 is CASSPPGQGVGDTQYF. CDR3 bases: TGTGCCAGCTCACCCCCGGGACAGGGCGTAGGCGATACGCAGTATTTT.